This TCR beta chain was obtained from a study of regulatory T cells in long-lasting Graves disease. The time point: newly diagnosed GD, antithyroid drugs for less than 3 months. Researchers made the TCR library from RNA that was extracted from PBMCs. In this sample, this clonotype turned up a few times. Its cognate antigen is unknown. Germline CDR1 reads SEHNR; CDR2 reads FQNEAQ (reference sequence). CDR3 length equals 12 residues. Trimming removed 0 bases at V and 6 bases at J, with 4 bases between. Regarding the study as a whole: Those with persistent disease had in common more public clonotypes (fewer than 3,000) than new patients (about 900).

Arm-PCR of CDR3 regions with iRepertoire HTBI primers generated TCR beta libraries. TCRdb reprocessed the multiplex PCR reads via MiXCR and lists one record per CDR3 protein. The sample records 350,000 to 400,000 distinct CDR3 sequences, roughly 15% being singletons. The V and J genes are TRBV7-9 and TRBJ2-3; D uncertain. The receptor was derived from a female donor with Graves disease. The sequences come from peripheral blood mononuclear cells (PBMCs), collected at new diagnosis, from a patient treated with antithyroid drugs. In DNA form, the CDR3 reads TGTGCCAGCAGCTTAGCGCTTGATACGCAGTATTTT. This encodes CASSLALDTQYF.